A selection of T cell receptor beta chains follows, all from one sample in a study of cytomegalovirus exposure and HLA in healthy donors. The repertoire was sequenced with immunoSEQ multiplex PCR; TCRdb's copy has only in-frame clones and lacks some. The sample yields under 200,000 clones, approximately 87% seen once. Sequenced material: PBMCs. These receptors were taken from a woman aged 25 to 39 in good health and CMV-seronegative. Each CDR3 is given with its conserved first and last residue. The D gene is left open where the match is weak. Clone size is stated in some rows and not others, as once, few, many or a class when expanded.

clone size	V gene	J gene	D gene	CDR3 DNA	CDR3 protein
-	TRBV28	TRBJ2-1	-	TGTGCCAGTAAAGGTTTCGTCAATGAGCAGTTCTTC	CASKGFVNEQFF
-	TRBV28	TRBJ2-7	-	TGTGCCAGCAGTTTACTATCCGCGGAATACGAGCAGTACTTC	CASSLLSAEYEQYF
-	TRBV7-3	TRBJ2-2	TRBD1	TGTGCCAGCAGCATACAGGGGGCTACCGGGGAGCTGTTTTTT	CASSIQGATGELFF
few	TRBV7-3	TRBJ2-1	TRBD2	TGTGCCAGCAGCTTAACCCCTAGCGGGGACAATGAGCAGTTCTTC	CASSLTPSGDNEQFF
-	TRBV27	TRBJ1-2	TRBD1	TGTGCCAGCAGTCCCCGGACAGGGGGCCGAGCTAACTATGGCTACACCTTC	CASSPRTGGRANYGYTF
-	TRBV4-1	TRBJ2-7	TRBD2	TGCGCCAGCAGCCTTAAGATTTACAGTGCCGGGACTAGCGGGACCTACGAGCAGTACTTC	CASSLKIYSAGTSGTYEQYF
-	TRBV7-2	TRBJ2-2	TRBD2	TGTGCCAGCAGCGCCCGACTAGCGGGATTTAGCACCGGGGAGCTGTTTTTT	CASSARLAGFSTGELFF
-	TRBV6-1	TRBJ1-3	-	TGTGCCAGCAGTGAAAGGGAGGGAAACACCATATATTTT	CASSEREGNTIYF
once	TRBV9	TRBJ1-3	TRBD1	TGTGCCAGCAGCGTAGAGGGGGCGCTTGGAAACACCATATATTTT	CASSVEGALGNTIYF
-	TRBV28	TRBJ2-3	TRBD2	TGTGCCAGCAGTTCCCCTCGGGAGGCCGGGGCAGATACGCAGTATTTT	CASSSPREAGADTQYF
-	TRBV15	TRBJ2-5	TRBD2	TGTGCCACCAGCAGAGATCGGCTAGCGGGGGTGGAGACCCAGTACTTC	CATSRDRLAGVETQYF
-	TRBV7-6	TRBJ2-1	-	TGTGCCAGCAGCTCTAGGGGTTGGGTTGAGCAGTTCTTC	CASSSRGWVEQFF
-	TRBV7-2	TRBJ2-3	TRBD2	TGTGCCAGCAGCTTAGGGACTAGCGGGGTCACAGATACGCAGTATTTT	CASSLGTSGVTDTQYF
-	TRBV6-5	TRBJ1-2	-	TGTGCCAGCAGTAACCCGGGACGGGGTTATGGCTACACCTTC	CASSNPGRGYGYTF
-	TRBV4-2	TRBJ2-1	TRBD2	TGTGCCAGCAGCCAAGAGACGGGGGGAGCCTACAATGAGCAGTTCTTC	CASSQETGGAYNEQFF
few	TRBV6-4	TRBJ1-5	TRBD1	TGTGCCAGCAGTGACCGCAGGGGGAGGGTCGGTCAGCCCCAGCATTTT	CASSDRRGRVGQPQHF
once	TRBV28	TRBJ2-7	TRBD1	TGTGCCAGCAGGGCAGACAGGGGGCGCTACGAGCAGTACTTC	CASRADRGRYEQYF
-	TRBV2	TRBJ2-5	-	TGTGCCAGCACACAGGGGGCCCGTAGCGGGAGCATGATCGAGACCCAGTACTTC	CASTQGARSGSMIETQYF
once	TRBV7-9	TRBJ1-4	TRBD1	TGTGCCAGCAGCGGAAAACAGGGGTCTAATGAAAAACTGTTTTTT	CASSGKQGSNEKLFF
-	TRBV11-1	TRBJ2-2	-	TGTGCCAGCAGCTTAAGTGCGGGTCTAGGGTCCGGGGAGCTGTTTTTT	CASSLSAGLGSGELFF
-	TRBV5-1	TRBJ2-1	-	TGCGCCAGCAGCCTGCACCGGACTTCCACCACAAATGAGCAGTTCTTC	CASSLHRTSTTNEQFF
few	TRBV19	TRBJ2-2	TRBD1	TGTGCCAGTAGTCAGGGGGCTAACACCGGGGAGCTGTTTTTT	CASSQGANTGELFF
-	TRBV7-3	TRBJ2-1	TRBD2	TGTGCCAGCAGCTTAAGCGGGAGCACCTACAATGAGCAGTTCTTC	CASSLSGSTYNEQFF
-	TRBV9	TRBJ2-7	-	TGTGCCAGCAGCGTAGCGGGCTTCACCTACGAGCAGTACTTC	CASSVAGFTYEQYF
-	TRBV10-1	TRBJ2-3	TRBD2	TGCGCCAGCAGTGGGCCGGTAATAGCGGGGGGAAGCACAGATACGCAGTATTTT	CASSGPVIAGGSTDTQYF
-	TRBV5-4	TRBJ1-1	-	TGTGCCAGCAGCTTGGCCGGGGTGACTGAAGCTTTCTTT	CASSLAGVTEAFF
few	TRBV29-1	TRBJ1-2	TRBD1	TGCAGCGTTCGGACAGGGGGCTTCGGCTACACCTTC	CSVRTGGFGYTF
few	TRBV13	TRBJ1-1	TRBD1	TGTGCCAGCAGGGCAACAGGGGTTGGCACTGAAGCTTTCTTT	CASRATGVGTEAFF
-	TRBV4-3	TRBJ1-4	-	TGCGCCAGCAGCCAGGCGGACAGCAATGAAAAACTGTTTTTT	CASSQADSNEKLFF
-	TRBV5-4	TRBJ1-2	-	TGTGCCAGCAGCCCGGACGAATTCTATGGCTACACCTTC	CASSPDEFYGYTF
-	TRBV11-2	TRBJ2-1	-	TGTGCCAGCAGCTTAGGTGGGGGTAGCCGGGAGCAGTTCTTC	CASSLGGGSREQFF